The rows below give T cell receptor beta chains drawn from one sample of a study of Graves' ophthalmopathy and Graves' hyperthyroidism. TCRdb called the multiplex PCR reads again in MiXCR, with one record for every CDR3 protein. The top ten hold roughly 7% of the sample, which has 400,000 or so distinct CDR3 sequences, approximately 15% seen once. What was sequenced was peripheral blood. The origin of the receptors is a woman under 30 with stable Graves' hyperthyroidism. Each CDR3 is given with its conserved first and last residue. The D gene is left open where the match is weak. Not every row has a clone size; where given, it reads once, few, many or a size class.

D gene	J gene	clone size	V gene	CDR3 protein	CDR3 DNA
-	TRBJ1-2	many	TRBV6-2/TRBV6-3	CASSYDLWREGYTF	TGTGCCAGCAGTTACGACTTGTGGAGGGAAGGCTACACCTTC
-	TRBJ1-1	many	TRBV14	CASSPYGGTEAFF	TGTGCCAGCAGCCCCTACGGGGGCACTGAAGCTTTCTTT
-	TRBJ1-2	few	TRBV28	CASSYRGARGYTF	TGTGCCAGCAGTTATCGGGGGGCACGTGGCTACACCTTC
-	TRBJ2-7	-	TRBV27	CASSLRDTVYEQYF	TGTGCCAGCAGTCTCCGGGACACCGTCTACGAGCAGTACTTC
-	TRBJ1-5	many	TRBV19	CASSIVRVPNQPQHF	TGTGCCAGTAGTATCGTAAGGGTACCAAATCAGCCCCAGCATTTT
-	TRBJ1-5	few	TRBV6-1	CASSEGAWGASNQPQHF	TGTGCCAGCAGTGAAGGTGCCTGGGGAGCTAGCAATCAGCCCCAGCATTTT
-	TRBJ1-2	many	TRBV12-3/TRBV12-4	CASSPFVGGYTF	TGTGCCAGCAGTCCTTTTGTGGGAGGCTACACCTTC
-	TRBJ2-7	many	TRBV6-5	CASSTPQGSYEQYF	TGTGCCAGCAGTACCCCCCAGGGCTCCTACGAGCAGTACTTC
-	TRBJ2-2	few	TRBV7-9	CASSLYKTGELFF	TGTGCCAGCAGCCTATACAAAACCGGGGAGCTGTTTTTT
-	TRBJ1-6	-	TRBV6-1	CASVGGAGPLHF	TGTGCCAGCGTTGGGGGGGCTGGACCCCTCCACTTT
TRBD1	TRBJ1-3	-	TRBV7-3	CASSLGTGETGNTIYF	TGTGCCAGCAGCTTAGGGACAGGGGAAACTGGAAACACCATATATTTT
-	TRBJ2-2	few	TRBV19	CASSPPLGREKTGELFF	TGTGCCAGTAGTCCCCCCCTGGGCCGGGAAAAAACCGGGGAGCTGTTTTTT
-	TRBJ2-7	many	TRBV25-1	CASSEFRAPEQYF	TGTGCCAGCAGTGAATTCAGGGCCCCCGAGCAGTACTTC
-	TRBJ2-7	many	TRBV10-3	CAISGGILKVAYEQYF	TGTGCCATCAGTGGTGGGATTTTGAAGGTGGCCTACGAGCAGTACTTC
-	TRBJ1-2	many	TRBV20-1	CSARDNINGYTF	TGCAGTGCTAGAGATAATATCAATGGCTACACCTTC
-	TRBJ2-7	many	TRBV27	CASSLTISYEQYF	TGTGCCAGCAGTTTAACTATATCCTACGAGCAGTACTTC
TRBD1	TRBJ1-1	many	TRBV11-1	CASSLGDRYMNTEAFF	TGTGCCAGCAGCTTAGGGGACAGGTACATGAACACTGAAGCTTTCTTT
-	TRBJ1-5	many	TRBV19	CASSIAGGMSNQPQHF	TGTGCCAGTAGTATAGCGGGGGGCATGAGCAATCAGCCCCAGCATTTT
TRBD1	TRBJ1-5	many	TRBV2	CASSVTGSQPQHF	TGTGCCAGCAGTGTGACAGGGTCTCAGCCCCAGCATTTT
TRBD1	TRBJ2-7	-	TRBV6-1	CASSEGDSSYEQYF	TGTGCCAGCAGTGAGGGGGACAGCTCCTACGAGCAGTACTTC
-	TRBJ2-4	many	TRBV2	CASSGGQPVLAKNIQYF	TGTGCCAGCAGTGGGGGACAACCGGTACTAGCCAAAAACATTCAGTACTTC
-	TRBJ1-2	many	TRBV5-1	CASSLGAGVSGYTF	TGCGCCAGCAGCTTGGGAGCGGGAGTGAGTGGCTACACCTTC
TRBD2	TRBJ2-7	-	TRBV6-2/TRBV6-3	CASSPGTSGRIYEQYF	TGTGCCAGCAGTCCCGGGACTAGCGGGAGGATCTACGAGCAGTACTTC
-	TRBJ1-1	-	TRBV6-2/TRBV6-3	CASSSGQAVDTEAFF	TGTGCCAGCAGTTCGGGGCAGGCGGTGGACACTGAAGCTTTCTTT
-	TRBJ1-1	many	TRBV19	CASSIMRNTEAFF	TGTGCCAGTAGTATTATGCGGAACACTGAAGCTTTCTTT
-	TRBJ1-1	many	TRBV6-5	CASQTDPNTEAFF	TGTGCCAGCCAGACAGACCCGAACACTGAAGCTTTCTTT
-	TRBJ1-1	many	TRBV7-8	CASSPSPGTMNTEAFF	TGTGCCAGCAGCCCAAGCCCCGGGACAATGAACACTGAAGCTTTCTTT
TRBD1	TRBJ1-2	-	TRBV18	CASSPGQGATNYGYTF	TGTGCCAGCTCACCAGGGCAGGGGGCCACTAACTATGGCTACACCTTC
TRBD1	TRBJ2-7	-	TRBV7-9	CASSFNRGYEQYF	TGTGCCAGCAGCTTCAACAGGGGCTACGAGCAGTACTTC
TRBD1	TRBJ1-2	many	TRBV12-3/TRBV12-4	CASSRGQGGNYGYTF	TGTGCCAGCAGTCGCGGACAGGGTGGGAACTATGGCTACACCTTC
-	TRBJ1-1	many	TRBV29-1	CSVIELNTEAFF	TGCAGCGTGATAGAGTTGAACACTGAAGCTTTCTTT
-	TRBJ2-1	few	TRBV24-1	CATSDPRPAAYNEQFF	TGTGCCACCAGTGATCCTAGGCCAGCGGCCTACAATGAGCAGTTCTTC
-	TRBJ1-2	many	TRBV29-1	CSVEDQQDGYTF	TGCAGCGTTGAAGATCAACAGGATGGCTACACCTTC
TRBD1	TRBJ2-5	many	TRBV7-2	CASRDTGVASTQYF	TGTGCCAGCAGAGATACAGGGGTAGCATCGACCCAGTACTTC
TRBD1	TRBJ1-3	few	TRBV3-1	CASSQGGTGLSGNTIYF	TGTGCCAGCAGCCAGGGCGGGACAGGTCTCTCTGGAAACACCATATATTTT
TRBD1	TRBJ1-2	many	TRBV7-8	CASSLLIARGPSGYTF	TGTGCCAGCAGCCTCTTAATCGCCAGGGGGCCTAGTGGCTACACCTTC
-	TRBJ1-2	many	TRBV6-5	CASSYRVANYGYTF	TGTGCCAGCAGTTACAGGGTAGCTAACTATGGCTACACCTTC
TRBD1	TRBJ2-5	many	TRBV6-1	CASSGAQGLQETQYF	TGTGCCAGCAGTGGGGCACAGGGGCTCCAAGAGACCCAGTACTTC
-	TRBJ1-5	many	TRBV20-1	CSASGRSQPQHF	TGCAGTGCTAGTGGGCGGAGTCAGCCCCAGCATTTT
-	TRBJ2-2	many	TRBV27	CASSTRSILDTGELFF	TGTGCCAGCAGCACCAGGTCGATCTTGGACACCGGGGAGCTGTTTTTT
TRBD1	TRBJ1-1	many	TRBV6-5	CASSSLGQEEAFF	TGTGCCAGCAGTTCCCTGGGACAGGAAGAAGCTTTCTTT
TRBD1	TRBJ1-1	many	TRBV7-9	CASSHRGTVNTEAFF	TGTGCCAGCAGCCACCGAGGGACAGTGAACACTGAAGCTTTCTTT
-	TRBJ1-3	few	TRBV7-9	CASSKRAESGNTIYF	TGTGCCAGCAGCAAAAGGGCAGAGTCTGGAAACACCATATATTTT
-	TRBJ1-1	many	TRBV20-1	CSASTVFQASFEAFF	TGCAGTGCTAGTACCGTTTTCCAGGCTTCTTTTGAAGCTTTCTTT
-	TRBJ1-6	few	TRBV27	CASSTGAYNSPLHF	TGTGCCAGCAGCACCGGGGCCTATAATTCACCCCTCCACTTT
TRBD1	TRBJ1-2	many	TRBV12-5	CASDQGARDGYTF	TGTGCTAGTGATCAGGGGGCGAGGGATGGCTACACCTTC
TRBD2	TRBJ2-7	many	TRBV6-1	CASSEIGTSGHYEQYF	TGTGCCAGCAGTGAAATCGGGACTAGCGGGCACTACGAGCAGTACTTC